This TCR beta chain was identified in a study of shared clonotypes between healthy human individuals. Overall study context: Three CD4 naive, three CD4 memory, two CD8 naive and one CD8 memory plate were used per donor.

A split of CD4+ cells into CD45RA+ naive and CD45RA-negative memory subsets was performed. The CDR3 runs 15 residues. Germline V CDR1 and CDR2: MDHEN, SYDVKM. Repertoires were generated with immunoSEQ multiplex PCR, while TCRdb's copy carries only in-frame clones and drops some. The sample carries 300,000 to 400,000 clones, about 74% recorded once. Broader study findings: Having only a few donors restricted how much genetic and exposure-history diversity was captured. Non-shared clonotypes displayed generation probabilities falling below those of clonotypes present in all four donors.

This clone was seen ten or more times. Antigen specificity is unknown. At one of its ends the junction is not consistent with the germline gene, which may arise from a read error. This chain links TRBV28 with TRBJ2-6, with 11 bases identical to TRBD1. The receptor comes from a young man in good health. Input material: memory CD4+ T cells sorted from blood. Noted subset: CD45RA-negative fraction. In DNA, the CDR3 is TGTGCCAGCAACCGGCCGGGACAGGGGGTCAACGTCCTGACTTTC. Amino acids: CASNRPGQGVNVLTF.